This entry lists 21 T cell receptor beta chains sequenced from one sample in a study of blood T cell repertoires in COVID-19. Assay: immunoSEQ multiplex PCR; the TCRdb copy retains only in-frame clones and omits some. The sample records 30,000 to 40,000 clones, around 91% being singletons. The material sequenced was peripheral blood. These receptors all stem from a man aged 60-69 years with active or convalescent COVID-19.

This clone was observed a handful of times. The chain carries TRBV2 and TRBJ2-7; 9 positions agree with TRBD2. The V and J ends lost 5 bases and 1 base, in that order; junction bases with no gene match: 6. The CDR3 has 15 amino acids. Germline V gene sequence: CDR1 SNHLY, CDR2 FYNNEI. The chain's CDR3 is CASSTIAGESYEQYF. CDR3 coding DNA: TGTGCCAGCAGTACAATAGCGGGAGAGTCCTACGAGCAGTACTTC. The full variable domain, its missing parts supplied by reference TRBV2 and TRBJ2-7, is EPEVTQTPSHQVTQMGQEVILRCVPISNHLYFYWYRQILGQKVEFLVSFYNNEISEKSEIFDDQFSVERPDGSNFTLKIRSTKLEDSAMYFCASSTIAGESYEQYFGPGTRLTVT.

The rearrangement joins TRBV6-5 to TRBJ1-4, with a tentative D call TRBD1 (5 bases). The germline V and J ends were trimmed by 7 bases and 4 bases, with 13 bases remaining between them. Germline CDR1 and CDR2: MNHEY and SVGAGI. The CDR3 has 14 amino acids. In DNA, the CDR3 is TGTGCCAGCAAGCGTAGACAGAATAATGAAAAACTGTTTTTT. Its protein is CASKRRQNNEKLFF.

The V gene is TRBV18, the J gene TRBJ2-7; D gene unclear. Germline assignment: CDR1 KGHSH and CDR2 LQKENI. The CDR3 runs to 15 residues. V dropped 0 bases and J dropped 3 bases, with 12 bases sitting between them. The CDR3: CASSPPYAKSYEQYF. The DNA of the CDR3 is TGTGCCAGCTCACCACCTTACGCGAAAAGCTACGAGCAGTACTTC.

The rearrangement uses TRBV6-5 and TRBJ1-1; D perhaps matches TRBD1 (5 bases). The germline CDR1 and CDR2 sequences are MNHEY and SVGAGI. V was pared by 5 bases and J by 1 base, with 11 bases between. The CDR3 totals 14 residues. The CDR3: CASSPSGPNTEAFF. In DNA form, the CDR3 reads TGTGCCAGCAGTCCATCAGGGCCGAACACTGAAGCTTTCTTT.

This chain joins TRBV5-4 and TRBJ2-5; TRBD1 aligns across 7 bases. This CDR3 is 14 amino acids long. With 0 bases clipped from V and 2 bases from J, the junction kept 1 base outside the gene matches. The germline CDR1 and CDR2 sequences are SGHNT and YYREEE (reference sequence). The CDR3 region has the DNA TGTGCCAGCAGCTTGGCGGGACAGCAAGAGACCCAGTACTTC. It yields the protein CASSLAGQQETQYF.

The chain has TRBV5-6 and TRBJ1-5; D is ambiguous. This CDR3 has 14 residues. The germline gives CDR1 SGHDT, CDR2 YYEEEE. V was pared by 2 bases and J by 3 bases, with 9 bases between. The CDR3 DNA follows: TGTGCCAGCAGCTTATATGGCCTCAATCAGCCCCAGCATTTT. It codes for CASSLYGLNQPQHF.

The rearrangement links TRBV7-9 to TRBJ1-6; D remains unclear. The CDR3 consists of 15 residues. Germline CDR1 SEHNR, CDR2 FQNEAQ (reference sequence). With 4 bases removed from V and 8 bases from J, the gap between germline ends came to 15 bases. Here the CDR3 DNA reads TGTGCCAGCAGCTCAACCGGGATCCTAGATTCACCCCTCCACTTT. Amino acid sequence: CASSSTGILDSPLHF.

The genes are TRBV28 and TRBJ1-1; D is uncertain. Looked up from germline, CDR1 is MDHEN and CDR2 is SYDVKM. This CDR3 has 14 residues. Trimming left V 2 bases short and J 1 base short, with 8 bases between. CDR3 sequence: CASSLRYRNTEAFF. The CDR3 nucleotides read TGTGCCAGCAGTTTACGGTACCGGAACACTGAAGCTTTCTTT.

The gene calls are TRBV6-5 and TRBJ2-3; TRBD1 aligns across 9 bases. Germline V CDR1 and CDR2: MNHEY, SVGAGI. With V trimmed by 4 bases and J by 8 bases, 7 bases remained unmatched. This CDR3 has 14 residues. The CDR3 is CASSSGTGKGTQYF. In DNA form, the CDR3 reads TGTGCCAGCAGTTCCGGGACAGGGAAGGGTACGCAGTATTTT.

This chain joins TRBV7-9 and TRBJ2-7; 8 bases line up with TRBD1. V was pared by 3 bases and J by 1 base, with 11 bases of the junction left unmatched. CDR3 length: 17 residues. The V gene's germline CDR1 is SEHNR and CDR2 FQNEAQ (reference sequence). The CDR3 loop is CASSLARTGMFSYEQYF. In DNA form, the CDR3 reads TGTGCCAGCAGCTTGGCTAGGACAGGGATGTTTTCCTACGAGCAGTACTTC.

The gene calls are TRBV3-1 (or the pseudogene TRBV3-2) and TRBJ2-7; tentative D call: TRBD2 (5 bases). The CDR3 length is 16 residues. Germline CDR1 reads LGHDT; CDR2 reads YNNKEL (reference sequence). Trimming removed 3 bases from V and 4 bases from J, with 19 bases in between. CDR3 amino acids: CASSHRGVFGKYEQYF. CDR3 DNA: TGTGCCAGCAGCCACCGGGGAGTGTTCGGAAAATACGAGCAGTACTTC.

The chain employs TRBV2 and TRBJ2-5; 7 bases are a match to TRBD1. Germline V gene sequence: CDR1 SNHLY, CDR2 FYNNEI. There are 13 residues in the CDR3. V lost 5 bases and J lost 2; bases outside the gene matches: 2. The CDR3 region is CASSRGQQETQYF. The CDR3 bases are TGTGCCAGCAGTAGGGGACAGCAAGAGACCCAGTACTTC.

The chain is built from TRBV5-1 and TRBJ2-5; 14 bases map to TRBD2. V dropped 2 bases and J dropped 5; count of bases not matched to a gene: 5. Germline V lookup: CDR1 SGHRS, CDR2 YFSETQ. CDR3 length: 16 residues. CDR3 loop: CASSFTGTSGGETQYF. As DNA, the CDR3 is TGCGCCAGCAGCTTTACCGGGACTAGCGGGGGTGAGACCCAGTACTTC. Using reference TRBV5-1 and TRBJ2-5 for the parts outside the CDR3, the full variable domain is KAGVTQTPRYLIKTRGQQVTLSCSPISGHRSVSWYQQTPGQGLQFLFEYFSETQRNKGNFPGRFSGRQFSNSRSEMNVSTLELGDSALYLCASSFTGTSGGETQYFGPGTRLLVL.

The chain couples TRBV5-5 to TRBJ2-3; 8 nucleotides align to TRBD2. V lost 4 bases to trimming and J lost 3 bases; unmatched junction nucleotides: 13. The V gene's germline CDR1 is SGHKS and CDR2 YYEKEE (reference sequence). CDR3 size: 17 residues. CDR3 nucleotides: TGTGCCAGCAGCCGGGGCCTGTTGGCGGGAGGAACAGATACGCAGTATTTT. This codes for CASSRGLLAGGTDTQYF. The whole variable domain, filled in from reference TRBV5-5 and TRBJ2-3, reads DAGVTQSPTHLIKTRGQQVTLRCSPISGHKSVSWYQQVLGQGPQFIFQYYEKEERGRGNFPDRFSARQFPNYSSELNVNALLLGDSALYLCASSRGLLAGGTDTQYFGPGTRLTVL.

V gene TRBV28 combines with J gene TRBJ2-7, with 10 bases fitting TRBD2. The ends lost 5 bases at V and 2 bases at J; junction bases unmatched: 6. The CDR3 totals 15 residues. The V gene's germline CDR1 is MDHEN and CDR2 SYDVKM. CDR3 sequence reads: CASSPSGRSTYEQYF. The CDR3 DNA follows: TGTGCCAGCAGTCCTAGCGGGAGATCCACCTACGAGCAGTACTTC.

The CDR3 sequence: CASSLFWSRSYEQYF. CDR3 DNA sequence: TGTGCCAGCAGCTTGTTTTGGAGTAGGTCCTACGAGCAGTACTTC. The chain is built from TRBV5-6 and TRBJ2-7, with D unclear. From germline, CDR1 is SGHDT and CDR2 YYEEEE. Trimming shortened V by 1 base and J by 1 base, and 12 bases separated the two germline ends. The CDR3 is made up of 15 amino acids.

This chain joins TRBV6-4 and TRBJ2-1; 10 bases match TRBD1. Germline loops: CDR1 MRHNA, CDR2 SNTAGT. V dropped 4 bases and J dropped 5; count of bases not matched to a gene: 5. CDR3 length: 15 residues. Here the CDR3 reads CASSAGTGENNEQFF. CDR3 in DNA: TGTGCCAGCAGTGCCGGGACAGGGGAAAACAATGAGCAGTTCTTC.

V usage is TRBV20-1 and J usage is TRBJ1-2; D gene uncertain. Trimming cost V 8 bases and J 8 bases, with 9 bases left between them. The germline CDR1 and CDR2 sequences are DFQATT and SNEGSKA (reference sequence). The length of the CDR3 is 9 residues. CDR3 DNA sequence: TGCAGTAACGGCGGCGGCTACACCTTC. Its translation: CSNGGGYTF.

The CDR3 DNA reads TGTGCCAGCCGGGGCTCGGGGGTAGCCAAAAACATTCAGTACTTC. Translated, it gives CASRGSGVAKNIQYF. The chain joins TRBV2 to TRBJ2-4, with D possibly matching TRBD2 (6 bases). Germline loops: CDR1 SNHLY, CDR2 FYNNEI. The CDR3 has 15 amino acids. V was pared by 8 bases and J by 0 bases, with 14 bases between. Complete variable domain (other parts from reference TRBV2 and TRBJ2-4): EPEVTQTPSHQVTQMGQEVILRCVPISNHLYFYWYRQILGQKVEFLVSFYNNEISEKSEIFDDQFSVERPDGSNFTLKIRSTKLEDSAMYFCASRGSGVAKNIQYFGAGTRLSVL.

This clone showed up just once. This chain joins TRBV19 and TRBJ2-6; D gene uncertain. This CDR3 comprises 16 residues. With 5 bases removed from V and 0 bases from J, the gap between germline ends came to 11 bases. CDR1 and CDR2 from the germline V gene are LNHDA and SQIVND (reference sequence). CDR3: CASSSAWLSGANVLTF. The CDR3 bases are TGTGCCAGTAGTTCCGCCTGGCTCTCTGGGGCCAACGTCCTGACTTTC.

The chain employs TRBV7-2 and TRBJ2-7; D possibly corresponds to TRBD2 (6 bases). Germline assignment: CDR1 SGHTA and CDR2 FQGNSA. V lost 5 bases and J 3 bases, leaving 29 bases between the germline ends. This CDR3 region has 19 residues. The CDR3 DNA follows: TGTGCCAGCAGCCCTAAATCCTCCCTCGGGAGAACGCTTATCTACGAGCAGTACTTC. It encodes CASSPKSSLGRTLIYEQYF.